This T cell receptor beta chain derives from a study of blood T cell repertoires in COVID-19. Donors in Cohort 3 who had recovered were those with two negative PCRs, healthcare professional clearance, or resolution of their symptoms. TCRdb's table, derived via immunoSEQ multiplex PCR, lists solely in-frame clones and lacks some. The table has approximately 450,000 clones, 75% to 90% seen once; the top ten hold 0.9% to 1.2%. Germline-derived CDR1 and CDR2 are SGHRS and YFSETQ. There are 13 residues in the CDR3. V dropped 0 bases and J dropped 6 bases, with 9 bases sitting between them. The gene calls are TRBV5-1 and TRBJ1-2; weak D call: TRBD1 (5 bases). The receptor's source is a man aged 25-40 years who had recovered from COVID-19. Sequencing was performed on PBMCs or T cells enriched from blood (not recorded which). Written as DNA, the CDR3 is TGCGCCAGCAGCTTGGTGCAGGGCGATGGCTACACCTTC. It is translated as CASSLVQGDGYTF.